This T cell receptor beta chain derives from a study of T cell changes during pregnancy in multiple sclerosis (dated by TCRdb to about 2019). Background for the entire study: The study examined how the T cell repertoire changed over the course of pregnancy in women with multiple sclerosis.

In the case of this clone: Which antigen it targets is not known. Base quality data are lacking; no much larger clone is found one base away.

Its CDR3 holds 16 amino acids, cysteine through phenylalanine. The sequence is cut down to CDR3 DNA, 48 bases in frame from base 1. V and J are trimmed by 2 bases and 8 bases, and the gene matches miss 9 bases of the junction. CDR1 and CDR2, looked up from the germline V gene, are MNHNS and SASEGT. The method was the immunoSEQ multiplex PCR assay. Not all clones reach the TCRdb copy of this immuneACCESS table, which keeps in-frame sequences only. Checked studies attribute under half of the gap to unresolved V genes and leave the rest unexplained. The sample table lists under 100,000 clones, approximately 94% of them with a count of one. The ten most abundant clones make up around 2.5% of the sample.

The chain employs TRBV6-1 and TRBJ1-2, with 12 bases aligning to TRBD1. Sequenced here: peripheral blood, sampled in the third trimester of pregnancy. This receptor was taken from a female donor with multiple sclerosis, enrolled in a pregnancy study. This receptor carries the CDR3 CASSELGTGGVEGYTF. The nucleotide sequence reads TGTGCCAGCAGTGAACTTGGGACAGGGGGCGTGGAAGGCTACACCTTC.